The present entry profiles one TCR beta chain with its context. Its antigen is unknown. The data derive from a study of cytomegalovirus exposure and HLA in healthy donors. Findings and caveats of the study: Prior analysis indicated that the majority of TCR beta V segments exhibited productivity approximately 87% or approximately 30% of the time.

The CDR3 is made up of 16 amino acids. The V end lost 5 bases, the J end lost 0 bases, and 15 bases lay between the germline ends. Germline values: CDR1 SGHNT, CDR2 YYREEE (reference sequence). Healthy bone marrow donors formed the donor group. Primers for the PCR totalled 60 Vbeta and 13 Jbeta. Sequencing used immunoSEQ multiplex PCR; TCRdb keeps in-frame clones, though not all of them. The sample has under 95,000 clones; about 78% are singletons. The receptor comes from a male donor in good health and CMV-seronegative. Sequenced: PBMCs. V gene TRBV5-4 combines with J gene TRBJ2-1; a possible D gene is TRBD2 (5 bases). The CDR3 nucleotides read TGTGCCAGCAGACCCGACTACGCAAGCTCCTACAATGAGCAGTTCTTC. Translating gives CASRPDYASSYNEQFF.